The 31 T cell receptor beta chains presented below share a single source sample, sequenced in a study of T cells in localized non-small cell lung cancer. Generated by immunoSEQ multiplex PCR, the TCRdb table keeps only in-frame clones and is missing some. The data contain roughly 2,700 clones, around 25% of them singletons. The specimen was lung tumor tissue, collected before any cancer treatment. The source is a man aged 35-75 years with stage I lung adenocarcinoma.

This clone has more than one count but fewer than ten. The V gene is TRBV10-2, the J gene TRBJ2-5, with D tentatively TRBD2 (6 bases). This CDR3 has 14 residues. The V end was cut by 5 bases, the J end by 7 bases, with 17 bases between. Germline V gene lookup returns CDR1 WSHSY and CDR2 SAAADI. The CDR3 DNA sequence: TGCGCCAGCAGTTCCCTTGGGGACTTTGGGACCCAGTACTTC. Protein product: CASSSLGDFGTQYF.

Judged by abundance, this clone is medium-sized. The V gene is TRBV11-3, the J gene TRBJ2-2; 8 positions match TRBD1. The V segment lost 5 bases and the J segment 9 bases; nucleotides outside the gene matches: 8. The CDR3 length is 14 residues. The germline V gene has CDR1 SGHNT and CDR2 YENEEA. The CDR3 coding sequence is TGTGCCAGCAGCCCTAGGACAGGGTCCCGGGAGCTGTTTTTT. Protein: CASSPRTGSRELFF.

Only a few counts were recorded for this clone. The chain joins TRBV11-3 to TRBJ1-2, with a possible D match to TRBD1 (5 bases). The V gene's germline CDR1 is SGHNT and CDR2 YENEEA. The CDR3 length is 14 residues. Between the trimmed V and J ends, which lost 4 bases and 8 bases, there was a span of 17 bases. The CDR3 sequence is CASSSRWGSNGYTF. The DNA for the CDR3 is TGTGCCAGCAGCTCAAGGTGGGGGAGCAACGGCTACACCTTC.

This clone ranks as large. The chain uses TRBV6-8 and TRBJ1-5, with TRBD1 as a possible D gene (6 bases). The length of the CDR3 is 14 residues. Germline CDR1 and CDR2: MNHGY and SAAAGT. V lost 6 bases and J 1 base, leaving 10 bases between the germline ends. CDR3 region: CASSRQDSNQPQHF. CDR3 in DNA: TGTGCCAGCAGCCGACAGGACAGCAATCAGCCCCAGCATTTT.

The chain has TRBV29-1 and TRBJ1-1; D might be TRBD1 (6 bases). This CDR3 is 13 amino acids long. Germline CDR1 SQVTM, CDR2 ANQGSEA. CDR3 protein: CSGQGNMNTEAFF. The CDR3 nucleotides are TGCAGTGGTCAGGGGAACATGAACACTGAAGCTTTCTTT.

The V call is TRBV23-1, the J call TRBJ2-7; 10 positions agree with TRBD1. TRBV23-1 is an ORF, and what it does is uncertain. J gave up 5 bases and V 6 bases, and 4 bases lay outside the gene matches. The CDR3 consists of 13 residues. CDR3 protein: CASSATGGNEQYF. The CDR3 DNA sequence: TGCGCCAGCAGCGCGACAGGGGGCAACGAGCAGTACTTC.

This clone was counted many times. The chain employs TRBV11-3 and TRBJ2-7; D possibly corresponds to TRBD1 (5 bases). Trimming pared 2 bases from V and 6 bases from J, leaving 14 bases between. The CDR3 is 14 residues long. CDR1 is SGHNT, CDR2 YENEEA, per germline. The chain's CDR3 is CASSLWQGPSEQYF. CDR3 nucleotide sequence: TGTGCCAGCAGCTTATGGCAGGGTCCCTCCGAGCAGTACTTC.

This clone has just a few counts. The chain has TRBV30 and TRBJ2-1, with TRBD2 matching over 7 bases. The CDR3 runs 15 residues. The ends lost 2 bases at V and 8 bases at J; junction bases unmatched: 12. Germline V lookup: CDR1 GTSNPN, CDR2 SVGIG (reference sequence). The CDR3 here is CAWSRTGGSGDEQFF. In nucleotides, the CDR3 is TGTGCCTGGAGTAGGACTGGCGGGAGCGGAGATGAGCAGTTCTTC.

The chain uses TRBV5-1 and TRBJ2-1; D is possibly TRBD1 or TRBD2 (5 bases each). Germline-derived CDR1 and CDR2 are SGHRS and YFSETQ. Trimming took off 4 bases at V and 6 bases at J, with 17 bases between the two ends. CDR3 length equals 15 residues. The CDR3 region has the DNA TGCGCCAGCAGCGCGGCTACCGGGGCACGCAATGAGCAGTTCTTC. Encoded protein: CASSAATGARNEQFF.

The gene calls are TRBV6-8 and TRBJ2-2; the D is unclear. The CDR3 sequence is 15 residues long. The V and J ends lost 6 bases and 4 bases respectively, with 15 bases between them. Germline-derived CDR1 and CDR2 are MNHGY and SAAAGT. CDR3 nucleotides: TGTGCCAGCAGCCAAAATCACTACGGCACCGGGGAGCTGTTTTTT. Translating it yields CASSQNHYGTGELFF.

Only a few counts were recorded for this clone. The V and J genes are TRBV18 and TRBJ1-1; D is uncertain. CDR1 is KGHSH and CDR2 is LQKENI in the germline V gene. Deletions cut 0 bases from V and 2 bases from J, with 16 bases between. This CDR3 has 17 residues. The CDR3 protein is CASSPPGQLVANTEAFF. CDR3 sequence (DNA): TGTGCCAGCTCACCACCGGGTCAGCTAGTCGCTAACACTGAAGCTTTCTTT.

This clone was observed once. In DNA form, the CDR3 reads TGTGCCTTCTCTCCGGGACAGGGTTTTGAAAAACTGTTTTTT. As protein: CAFSPGQGFEKLFF. This chain uses TRBV30 with TRBJ1-4, with TRBD1 identical over 9 bases. The CDR3 totals 14 residues. After removal of 7 bases from V and 7 bases from J, the junction contained 10 bases not matched to a gene. Looked up from germline, CDR1 is GTSNPN and CDR2 is SVGIG (reference sequence).

This clone was seen more than once but under ten times. CDR3 protein: CASSYDRGHEQYF. The CDR3 DNA reads TGTGCCAGCAGTTACGACAGGGGGCACGAGCAGTACTTC. The J gene is TRBJ2-7, the V gene TRBV6-8, with 10 nucleotides matching TRBD1. There are 13 residues in the CDR3. With V trimmed by 2 bases and J by 5 bases, 0 bases remained unmatched. CDR1 is MNHGY and CDR2 is SAAAGT in the germline V gene.

The V and J genes are TRBV28 and TRBJ2-2; maybe TRBD2 (5 bases). Germline assignment: CDR1 MDHEN and CDR2 SYDVKM. Deletions cut 6 bases from V and 6 bases from J, with 11 bases between. The CDR3 consists of 13 residues. CDR3 coding DNA: TGTGCCAGCAGCGACTCGAGGGCCGGGGAGCTGTTTTTT. Its translation: CASSDSRAGELFF.

This clone was counted only a few times. The J gene is TRBJ1-1, the V gene TRBV29-1, with D uncertain. This CDR3 has 12 residues. CDR1 and CDR2 (germline): SQVTM, ANQGSEA. Trimming took 4 bases from V and 5 from J, leaving 11 bases between them. CDR3 loop: CSVAGDRTEAFF. The CDR3 region has the DNA TGCAGCGTTGCCGGGGATCGGACTGAAGCTTTCTTT. Full variable domain (remainder filled in from reference TRBV29-1 and TRBJ1-1): SAVISQKPSRDICQRGTSLTIQCQVDSQVTMMFWYRQQPGQSLTLIATANQGSEATYESGFVIDKFPISRPNLTFSTLTVSNMSPEDSSIYLCSVAGDRTEAFFGQGTRLTVV.

This clone was observed a handful of times. The rearrangement joins TRBV6-8 to TRBJ1-5, with TRBD1 matching over 9 bases. CDR3 length: 16 amino acids. V gave up 4 bases and J gave up 1 base; unmatched junction bases: 5. Germline loops: CDR1 MNHGY, CDR2 SAAAGT. CDR3 sequence reads: CASSLQGAGSNQPQHF. DNA of the CDR3: TGTGCCAGCAGTTTACAGGGGGCAGGGAGCAATCAGCCCCAGCATTTT.

The V and J genes are TRBV30 and TRBJ1-3, with no clear D. Germline loops: CDR1 GTSNPN, CDR2 SVGIG (reference sequence). V was trimmed by 0 bases and J by 5 bases, leaving 8 bases between them. The CDR3 length is 13 residues. CDR3: CAWSVLTRNTIYF. The DNA of the CDR3 is TGTGCCTGGAGTGTATTGACGCGAAACACCATATATTTT.

This clone came up a few times. The chain couples TRBV9 to TRBJ1-2; D is unresolved. Germline CDR1 is SGDLS and CDR2 is YYNGEE. CDR3 length: 13 residues. Deletions cut 3 bases from V and 3 bases from J, with 9 bases between. Here the CDR3 reads CASSAGMDYGYTF. In DNA form, the CDR3 reads TGTGCCAGCAGCGCGGGTATGGACTATGGCTACACCTTC.

The V and J genes are TRBV19 and TRBJ1-2, with D hard to call. The CDR3 has 16 residues. The V gene's germline CDR1 is LNHDA and CDR2 SQIVND (reference sequence). With 4 bases removed from V and 5 bases from J, the gap between germline ends came to 20 bases. In DNA, the CDR3 is TGTGCCAGTAGTAGAAGGTCTGGCGGGGATTCGTATGGCTACACCTTC. Residues: CASSRRSGGDSYGYTF.

The chain employs TRBV14 and TRBJ1-2; maybe TRBD1 (5 bases). V lost 1 base and J 4 bases, leaving 16 bases between the germline ends. Germline V CDR1 and CDR2: SGHDN, FVKESK. The CDR3 contains 16 residues. The CDR3: CASSQVGAASLYGYTF. The CDR3, as DNA: TGTGCCAGCAGCCAAGTTGGGGCAGCCAGCCTCTATGGCTACACCTTC.

The V gene is TRBV11-3, the J gene TRBJ1-1; 7 bases map to TRBD1. Trimming removed 1 base from V and 5 bases from J; junction bases left unmatched: 7. Per germline, CDR1 SGHNT and CDR2 YENEEA. The CDR3 spans 15 residues. CDR3: CASSLGRGIGTEAFF. The DNA for the CDR3 is TGTGCCAGCAGCTTAGGCAGGGGGATTGGTACTGAAGCTTTCTTT.

The rearrangement joins TRBV11-3 to TRBJ1-2; D call uncertain. The CDR3 length is 15 residues. The V and J ends lost 0 bases and 2 bases respectively, with 10 bases between them. Germline CDR1 is SGHNT and CDR2 is YENEEA. CDR3 nucleotide sequence: TGTGCCAGCAGCTTAGAATTCAGTGGAAACTATGGCTACACCTTC. Its protein is CASSLEFSGNYGYTF. Supplemented by reference TRBV11-3 and TRBJ1-2, the full variable domain reads EAGVVQSPRYKIIEKKQPVAFWCNPISGHNTLYWYLQNLGQGPELLIRYENEEAVDDSQLPKDRFSAERLKGVDSTLKIQPAELGDSAVYLCASSLEFSGNYGYTFGSGTRLTVV.

The rearrangement links TRBV5-1 to TRBJ2-2; D is undetermined. Germline loops: CDR1 SGHRS, CDR2 YFSETQ. V lost 0 bases and J 2 bases, leaving 8 bases between the germline ends. CDR3 length: 15 residues. Written as DNA, the CDR3 is TGCGCCAGCAGCTTGGTGCAGACAAACACCGGGGAGCTGTTTTTT. Translating gives CASSLVQTNTGELFF.

This chain uses TRBV15 with TRBJ1-3; possible D gene TRBD1, 6 bases. V was pared by 3 bases and J by 0 bases, with 15 bases between. Germline V gene lookup returns CDR1 LNHNV and CDR2 YYDKDF (reference sequence). The CDR3 extends over 17 amino acids. CDR3 loop: CATSSRTATASGNTIYF. The CDR3 DNA reads as TGTGCCACCAGCAGTAGGACAGCCACAGCCTCTGGAAACACCATATATTTT.

This clone was seen at least ten times. The chain is built from TRBV11-3 and TRBJ2-2, with D unclear. Germline V gives CDR1 SGHNT, CDR2 YENEEA. Between the trimmed V and J ends, which lost 5 bases and 5 bases, there was a span of 15 bases. The CDR3 loop spans 15 amino acids. CDR3: CASSPTRVGTGELFF. In DNA, the CDR3 is TGTGCCAGCAGCCCGACCCGGGTAGGAACCGGGGAGCTGTTTTTT.

The rearrangement joins TRBV11-3 to TRBJ2-1; 7 nucleotides align to TRBD2. V lost 2 bases and J lost 4; bases outside the gene matches: 5. The germline CDR1 and CDR2 sequences are SGHNT and YENEEA. There are 15 residues in the CDR3. The CDR3 DNA sequence: TGTGCCAGCAGCTTAACGCGGGGGACTTACAATGAGCAGTTCTTC. This gives the protein CASSLTRGTYNEQFF.

V is TRBV5-1 and J is TRBJ2-3; the D is unclear. Deletions cut 4 bases from V and 0 bases from J, with 9 bases between. The CDR3 is 14 residues long. Germline CDR1 reads SGHRS; CDR2 reads YFSETQ. The CDR3 DNA reads TGCGCCAGCAGCCCTACACCAAGCACAGATACGCAGTATTTT. Amino acids: CASSPTPSTDTQYF. Complete variable domain (other parts from reference TRBV5-1 and TRBJ2-3): KAGVTQTPRYLIKTRGQQVTLSCSPISGHRSVSWYQQTPGQGLQFLFEYFSETQRNKGNFPGRFSGRQFSNSRSEMNVSTLELGDSALYLCASSPTPSTDTQYFGPGTRLTVL.

This clone was counted between two and nine times. This chain uses TRBV9 with TRBJ1-5; D uncertain. This CDR3 is 15 amino acids long. Trimming removed 0 bases from V and 0 bases from J, with 7 bases in between. Germline V gene data show CDR1 as SGDLS and CDR2 as YYNGEE. The CDR3 region is CASSVGGYSNQPQHF. The DNA for the CDR3 is TGTGCCAGCAGCGTAGGAGGTTATAGCAATCAGCCCCAGCATTTT.

This clone occurred a few times. This chain joins TRBV6-8 and TRBJ1-5; possibly TRBD1 for D (5 bases). The V and J ends lost 1 base and 7 bases respectively, with 20 bases between them. There are 17 residues in the CDR3. Germline V gives CDR1 MNHGY, CDR2 SAAAGT. This CDR3 is CASSYWGKRRGGQPQHF. For the CDR3, the DNA is TGTGCCAGCAGTTACTGGGGGAAGAGGAGGGGAGGACAGCCCCAGCATTTT.

The chain combines TRBV10-2 with TRBJ2-4; D is uncertain. Germline V gives CDR1 WSHSY, CDR2 SAAADI. The length of the CDR3 is 15 residues. Trimming removed 7 bases at V and 0 bases at J, with 13 bases between. The CDR3 region has the DNA TGCGCCAGCATTCAGAACACGCAAGCCAAAAACATTCAGTACTTC. This translates into CASIQNTQAKNIQYF.

This clone was seen only a few times. This chain connects TRBV9 to TRBJ2-2; D gene ambiguous. The ends were cut back, 4 bases at V and 5 bases at J, with 18 bases in the middle. This CDR3 contains 16 residues. Germline assignment: CDR1 SGDLS and CDR2 YYNGEE. The CDR3 reads CASSPSRGEWTGELFF. CDR3 sequence (DNA): TGTGCCAGCAGCCCAAGCCGTGGGGAATGGACCGGGGAGCTGTTTTTT.